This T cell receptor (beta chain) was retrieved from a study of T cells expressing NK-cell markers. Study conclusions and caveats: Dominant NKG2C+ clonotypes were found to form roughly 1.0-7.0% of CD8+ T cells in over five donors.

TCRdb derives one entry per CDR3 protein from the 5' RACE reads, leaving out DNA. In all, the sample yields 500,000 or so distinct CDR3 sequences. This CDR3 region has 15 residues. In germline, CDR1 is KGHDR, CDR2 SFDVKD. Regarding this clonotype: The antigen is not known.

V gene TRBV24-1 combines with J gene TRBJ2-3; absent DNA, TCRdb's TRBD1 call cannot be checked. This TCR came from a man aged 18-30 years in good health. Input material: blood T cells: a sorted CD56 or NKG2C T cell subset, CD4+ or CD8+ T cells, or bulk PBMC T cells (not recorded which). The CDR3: CATSIAGEYSDTQYF.